These 8 T cell receptor beta chains were sequenced from one sample in a study of CD8 T cells in Susac syndrome. The RNA, about 0.45 to 1 ug, was put through reverse transcription using random hexamers. One entry per CDR3 protein results from TCRdb running MiXCR on the immunoSEQ multiplex PCR reads. The table lists 150,000 or so distinct CDR3 sequences, roughly 94% of them singletons. The sample taken for sequencing was CD8+ T cells from PBMCs. Receptors originate from a human donor with multiple sclerosis.

V is TRBV5-4 and J is TRBJ1-6; TRBD1 matches 7 bases. Unmatched junction bases numbered 14, after V lost 7 bases and J lost 10 bases. Germline-derived CDR1 and CDR2 are SGHNT and YYREEE (reference sequence). The CDR3 length is 15 residues. The CDR3 region is CASGRQGDLTSPLHF. The DNA of the CDR3 is TGTGCCAGCGGGAGACAGGGTGATTTAACATCACCCCTCCACTTT.

This clonotype was picked up one time. J is TRBJ1-5 and V is TRBV28; D remains ambiguous. CDR1 is MDHEN and CDR2 is SYDVKM in the germline V gene. V was cut by 6 bases and J by 3 bases, with 6 bases left in between. The CDR3 sequence is 12 residues long. The CDR3 nucleotides are TGTGCCAGCAGGGACCTCAATCAGCCCCAGCATTTT. It encodes CASRDLNQPQHF.

This chain connects TRBV7-9 to TRBJ1-2; 7 nucleotides align to TRBD1. The CDR3 spans 12 residues. V was clipped by 5 bases and J by 6 bases; unmatched bases: 3. Germline CDR1 reads SEHNR; CDR2 reads FQNEAQ (reference sequence). CDR3 sequence: CASSVDRDGYTF. The CDR3 DNA reads TGTGCCAGCAGCGTCGACAGGGATGGCTACACCTTC.

CDR3 DNA: TGTGCCAGCACCCCCTATGAGGCGGGGACCTACGAGCAGTACTTC. Translated: CASTPYEAGTYEQYF. The V gene is TRBV9, the J gene TRBJ2-7; tentatively, D is TRBD2 (6 bases). Germline assignment: CDR1 SGDLS and CDR2 YYNGEE. The V end lost 6 bases, the J end lost 2 bases, and 18 bases lay between the germline ends. The CDR3 is 15 amino acids. The full variable domain, with the rest looked up from reference TRBV9 and TRBJ2-7, is DSGVTQTPKHLITATGQRVTLRCSPRSGDLSVYWYQQSLDQGLQFLIQYYNGEERAKGNILERFSAQQFPDLHSELNLSSLELGDSALYFCASTPYEAGTYEQYFGPGTRLTVT.

This sequence joins TRBV16 and TRBJ2-7, with D perhaps TRBD1 (5 bases). Trimming took off 2 bases at V and 3 bases at J, with 14 bases between the two ends. CDR1 and CDR2 (germline): KGHSY, FQNENV. CDR3 length equals 15 residues. In DNA form, the CDR3 reads TGTGCCAGCAGCCAAGGGATTGGACAAGTCTACGAGCAGTACTTC. Encoded protein: CASSQGIGQVYEQYF.

The chain has TRBV9 and TRBJ1-1; D perhaps matches TRBD1 (5 bases). The V gene's germline CDR1 is SGDLS and CDR2 YYNGEE. The CDR3 contains 17 residues. Trimming took off 0 bases at V and 4 bases at J, with 19 bases between the two ends. CDR3 sequence: CASSVGQVWGSGTEAFF. The DNA of the CDR3 is TGTGCCAGCAGCGTAGGTCAAGTGTGGGGGTCGGGCACTGAAGCTTTCTTT.

This rearrangement joins TRBV6-6 to TRBJ2-7; D ambiguous. The CDR3 runs 14 residues. The V and J ends lost 6 bases and 0 bases respectively, with 12 bases between them. The germline CDR1 and CDR2 sequences are MNHNY and SVGAGI (reference sequence). The CDR3 region is CASSSTESSYEQYF. The CDR3, as DNA: TGTGCCAGCAGCTCTACCGAAAGCTCCTACGAGCAGTACTTC.

The genes are TRBV6-5 and TRBJ1-5, with TRBD1 matching over 8 bases. Per germline, CDR1 MNHEY and CDR2 SVGAGI. This CDR3 is 18 amino acids long. Germline trimming cut 3 bases from V and 7 bases from J; bases unmatched to any gene: 17. Here the CDR3 reads CASSYGGTGPEGGQPQHF. CDR3 coding DNA: TGTGCCAGCAGTTATGGAGGGACAGGACCGGAGGGTGGACAGCCCCAGCATTTT.